These 25 T cell receptor beta chains came from one sample sequenced in a study of identical twins (dated by TCRdb to 2015 to 2016). Receptor libraries were prepared by 5' RACE. Sequencing took place on an Illumina HiSeq 2000. The raw public reads went through TCRdb reprocessing: fastp at Q25, MiXCR clone calling, in-frame beta chains kept. Rows with a matching CDR3 protein are joined into one entry that keeps the most common DNA and genes. For this sample there are around 480,000 distinct CDR3 sequences; 14% appear just once. The ten most abundant clones make up approximately 1% of the sample. In addition, the sample was reused for a study of yellow fever vaccine responses in identical twins.

Specimen: CD4+ T cells sorted from blood. The receptors come from a young woman in good health.

This clonotype has just a few counts. V and J are TRBV3-1 and TRBJ1-6; 8 bases are a match to TRBD1. This CDR3 region has 15 residues. Losses at the gene ends were 3 bases for V and 6 bases for J; bases not matched to a gene: 4. CDR1 and CDR2 from the germline V gene are LGHDT and YNNKEL (reference sequence). The CDR3 sequence: CASSHLGQVNSPLHF. CDR3 sequence (DNA): TGTGCCAGCAGCCACCTGGGACAGGTTAATTCACCCCTCCACTTT.

This clonotype was found a few times. This chain uses TRBV20-1 with TRBJ2-5; 9 nucleotides agree with TRBD2. Germline values: CDR1 DFQATT, CDR2 SNEGSKA (reference sequence). CDR3 size: 16 residues. V trimming: 0 bases; J trimming: 5 bases; junction bases outside the gene matches: 10. CDR3 sequence reads: CSARDLLRGGLETQYF. CDR3 nucleotides: TGCAGTGCTAGAGATCTTTTGCGGGGGGGCCTGGAGACCCAGTACTTC.

In nucleotides, the CDR3 is TGTGCCAGCAGCCGAAGGACTAGCGGGAGTCATGAGCAGTTCTTC. Translation gives CASSRRTSGSHEQFF. The chain carries TRBV14 and TRBJ2-1, with 13 bases identical to TRBD2. Trimming removed 4 bases from V and 8 bases from J; junction bases left unmatched: 5. CDR3 size: 15 residues. CDR1 and CDR2 (germline): SGHDN, FVKESK.

This clonotype was counted ten times or more. V usage is TRBV29-1 and J usage is TRBJ2-2; D is unresolved. CDR3 size: 12 residues. Trimming pared 7 bases from V and 4 bases from J, leaving 10 bases between. CDR1 SQVTM and CDR2 ANQGSEA come from the germline V gene. This CDR3 reads CSATRATGELFF. CDR3 DNA: TGCAGCGCTACCCGCGCCACCGGGGAGCTGTTTTTT.

This clonotype was observed many times. This rearrangement joins TRBV3-1 to TRBJ2-1; no definite D call. CDR1 and CDR2 from the germline V gene are LGHDT and YNNKEL (reference sequence). The CDR3 sequence is 13 residues long. The germline V and J ends were trimmed by 0 bases and 9 bases, with 9 bases remaining between them. CDR3 sequence (DNA): TGTGCCAGCAGCCAAGAATCCAGGTCTGAGCAGTTCTTC. Translation: CASSQESRSEQFF.

In this sample, this clonotype turned up a few times. The chain combines TRBV28 with TRBJ1-2; D unresolved. Trimming removed 5 bases from V and 4 bases from J, with 8 bases in between. Germline V CDR1 and CDR2: MDHEN, SYDVKM. The CDR3 consists of 12 residues. CDR3 DNA sequence: TGTGCCAGCAGTCAAAGTGTCTATGGCTACACCTTC. Its protein product is CASSQSVYGYTF.

This clonotype was picked up a small number of times. Germline is not matched at one junction end, which may reflect a read error. V gene TRBV20-1 combines with J gene TRBJ2-7; tentatively, D is TRBD2 (6 bases). Germline CDR1 is DFQATT and CDR2 is SNEGSKA (reference sequence). This CDR3 spans 9 amino acids. The CDR3 region has the DNA TGCAGTGCTAGTGTACGGGGGACTTTC. It yields the protein CSASVRGTF.

Only a few counts were recorded for this clonotype. The V call is TRBV30, the J call TRBJ1-3; no clear D. CDR1 and CDR2 from the germline V gene are GTSNPN and SVGIG (reference sequence). The ends were cut back, 2 bases at V and 4 bases at J, with 6 bases in the middle. CDR3 length equals 12 residues. CDR3 amino acids: CAWSSGGNTIYF. The DNA of the CDR3 is TGTGCCTGGAGTAGTGGGGGAAACACCATATATTTT.

This clonotype was detected a few times. The CDR3 region has the DNA TGTGCCGGCCGGACAGGCGCAGACCCCTTAGATACGCAGTATTTT. Protein sequence: CAGRTGADPLDTQYF. The rearrangement links TRBV2 to TRBJ2-3, with 7 bases lining up with TRBD1. V lost 11 bases and J lost 5; bases outside the gene matches: 16. Germline CDR1 and CDR2: SNHLY and FYNNEI. The CDR3 contains 15 residues.

This clonotype has only a few counts. One end of the junction varies from germline; a read error may be responsible. The chain has TRBV11-2 and TRBJ2-1, with D possibly being TRBD2 (5 bases). This CDR3 has 15 amino acids. CDR1 is SGHAT and CDR2 is FQNNGV in the germline V gene. The CDR3 loop reads CASSLNGVSSNEQFF. The CDR3 DNA sequence: TGTGCCAGCAGCTTAAACGGGGTGTCCTCCAATGAGCAGTTCTTC.

This clonotype was recorded a few times. In DNA form, the CDR3 reads TGTGCCAGCAGTTTGAGGGCTAGCGGGGGGCCCCGCGACGAGCAGTACTTC. Its protein product is CASSLRASGGPRDEQYF. The chain is built from TRBV27 and TRBJ2-7; 11 positions agree with TRBD2. This CDR3 contains 17 residues. CDR1 MNHEY and CDR2 SMNVEV come from the germline V gene (reference sequence). J gave up 5 bases and V 3 bases, and 12 bases lay outside the gene matches.

This clonotype came up a few times. The chain couples TRBV20-1 to TRBJ1-2, with D possibly matching TRBD1 (6 bases). In germline, CDR1 is DFQATT, CDR2 SNEGSKA (reference sequence). The V and J ends lost 4 bases and 7 bases respectively, with 13 bases between them. This CDR3 has 12 amino acids. The CDR3 reads CSATLIGGGYTF. The CDR3, as DNA: TGCAGTGCTACTCTAATAGGGGGTGGCTACACCTTC.

This sequence joins TRBV7-3 and TRBJ2-5; D ambiguous. Trimming took 0 bases from V and 7 from J, leaving 9 bases between them. Per the germline V gene, CDR1 is SGHTA and CDR2 is FQGTGA. The length of the CDR3 is 13 residues. The CDR3 DNA reads as TGTGCCAGCAGCTTAACGTCTGGCGGGACCCAGTACTTC. Its protein product is CASSLTSGGTQYF.

This clonotype was seen repeatedly, ten times or more. The chain has TRBV5-1 and TRBJ2-3; tentatively, D is TRBD1 or TRBD2 (6 bases each). The CDR3 consists of 14 residues. V lost 0 bases and J 5 bases, leaving 10 bases between the germline ends. Per the germline V gene, CDR1 is SGHRS and CDR2 is YFSETQ. CDR3 loop: CASSLGGAGDTQYF. The DNA of the CDR3 is TGCGCCAGCAGCTTGGGGGGGGCCGGAGATACGCAGTATTTT.

This clonotype was counted many times. The CDR3 nucleotides are TGCGCCAGCAGCTGGTTTTCGGGGGACTCGGCCTACGAGCAGTACTTC. It translates to CASSWFSGDSAYEQYF. The chain links TRBV5-1 to TRBJ2-7, with a tentative D call TRBD2 (6 bases). CDR1 and CDR2 (germline): SGHRS, YFSETQ. This CDR3 has 16 amino acids. Trimming took off 3 bases at V and 2 bases at J, with 18 bases between the two ends.

This clonotype was picked up a small number of times. This chain joins TRBV4-1 and TRBJ1-2, with D possibly matching TRBD1 (5 bases). CDR1 is MGHRA, CDR2 YSYEKL, per germline. The CDR3 has 14 residues. V lost 0 bases to trimming and J lost 1 base, with 6 bases between them. CDR3: CASSQDDSNYGYTF. CDR3 DNA: TGCGCCAGCAGCCAAGACGACAGTAACTATGGCTACACCTTC.

The chain employs TRBV19 and TRBJ2-5, with 9 bases lining up with TRBD2. This CDR3 comprises 15 residues. Germline V gene data show CDR1 as LNHDA and CDR2 as SQIVND (reference sequence). Trimming cost V 3 bases and J 7 bases; bases outside gene matches: 9. The CDR3 loop reads CASSILAGPSGTQYF. The CDR3 nucleotides read TGTGCCAGTAGTATCCTAGCGGGGCCCTCCGGGACCCAGTACTTC.

This clonotype was counted at least ten times. The rearrangement links TRBV29-1 to TRBJ2-7, with TRBD1 matching over 8 bases. The V and J ends lost 1 base and 0 bases, in that order; junction bases with no gene match: 14. Germline CDR1 SQVTM, CDR2 ANQGSEA. This CDR3 region has 18 residues. The CDR3 sequence: CSVEGPPRTGKGSYEQYF. CDR3 coding DNA: TGCAGCGTTGAAGGTCCCCCCCGGACAGGGAAGGGCTCCTACGAGCAGTACTTC.

The chain links TRBV11-2 to TRBJ2-7, with 7 bases lining up with TRBD2. The CDR3 has 16 amino acids. With V trimmed by 0 bases and J by 7 bases, 12 bases remained unmatched. Germline V gene lookup returns CDR1 SGHAT and CDR2 FQNNGV. The CDR3 DNA follows: TGTGCCAGCAGCTTAGATCGAACGGGAGGCCCCGCGGAGCAGTACTTC. Translated: CASSLDRTGGPAEQYF.

A few counts support this clonotype. The genes are TRBV5-1 and TRBJ2-5, with D tentatively TRBD2 (6 bases). The CDR3 extends over 16 amino acids. Germline V gene data show CDR1 as SGHRS and CDR2 as YFSETQ. Trimming cost V 0 bases and J 6 bases, with 18 bases left between them. The CDR3 DNA reads TGCGCCAGCAGCTTGGCCTCTGCCCAGGAGGGGAAGACCCAGTACTTC. Protein sequence: CASSLASAQEGKTQYF. Together with reference TRBV5-1 and TRBJ2-5, the CDR3 gives the full variable domain: KAGVTQTPRYLIKTRGQQVTLSCSPISGHRSVSWYQQTPGQGLQFLFEYFSETQRNKGNFPGRFSGRQFSNSRSEMNVSTLELGDSALYLCASSLASAQEGKTQYFGPGTRLLVL.

The chain joins TRBV7-6 to TRBJ2-7, with 8 bases identical to TRBD2. This CDR3 comprises 18 residues. V dropped 5 bases and J dropped 3; count of bases not matched to a gene: 18. Germline loops: CDR1 SGHVS, CDR2 FNYEAQ. CDR3 residues: CASSRGDGWREVNYEQYF. The CDR3 coding sequence is TGTGCCAGCAGCCGAGGGGACGGTTGGCGGGAGGTAAACTACGAGCAGTACTTC.

The chain employs TRBV7-9 and TRBJ2-1; TRBD1 matches 8 bases. The CDR3 totals 14 residues. The germline V gene has CDR1 SEHNR and CDR2 FQNEAQ (reference sequence). V gave up 5 bases and J gave up 5 bases; unmatched junction bases: 5. As DNA, the CDR3 is TGTGCCAGCAGCCTCAGGGGGCAGCACAATGAGCAGTTCTTC. It is translated as CASSLRGQHNEQFF.

The J gene is TRBJ2-1, the V gene TRBV27; TRBD1 matches 9 bases. The germline CDR1 and CDR2 sequences are MNHEY and SMNVEV (reference sequence). Trimming cost V 6 bases and J 8 bases; bases outside gene matches: 2. This CDR3 is 12 amino acids long. The DNA of the CDR3 is TGTGCCAGCAGACAGGGGGCCCATGAGCAGTTCTTC. Protein product: CASRQGAHEQFF.

The CDR3 loop reads CSASITGGPINEQFF. DNA for the CDR3: TGCAGTGCTAGTATCACGGGAGGGCCGATCAATGAGCAGTTCTTC. J is TRBJ2-1 and V is TRBV20-1, with 8 bases matching TRBD2. The length of the CDR3 is 15 residues. Germline V gene data show CDR1 as DFQATT and CDR2 as SNEGSKA (reference sequence). J lost 6 bases, V lost 3 bases, and 10 bases had no gene match.

The genes are TRBV10-3 and TRBJ2-3, with a possible D match to TRBD2 (6 bases). Trimming took 2 bases from V and 3 from J, leaving 15 bases between them. CDR1 and CDR2 (germline): ENHRY, SYGVKD. This CDR3 has 16 residues. CDR3 protein: CAISEGSGVGTDTQYF. The CDR3 DNA reads as TGTGCCATCAGTGAGGGGTCGGGGGTAGGGACAGATACGCAGTATTTT.